The TCR beta chain described here comes from a study of cytomegalovirus exposure and HLA in healthy donors. With V trimmed by 6 bases and J by 7 bases, 17 bases remained unmatched. This CDR3 contains 18 residues. Per the germline V gene, CDR1 is SGHAT and CDR2 is FQNNGV. Both 60 Vbeta primers and 13 Jbeta primers went into the PCR. This table comes from immunoSEQ multiplex PCR, and its TCRdb copy is limited to in-frame clones, with some not included. The sample holds about 71,000 clones; about 70% are singletons and the top ten take about 10%. J is TRBJ1-6 and V is TRBV11-2; 8 positions match TRBD1. The sequence was collected from a woman aged 45-59 years in good health and CMV-seropositive. Sequences were obtained from PBMCs. The CDR3, as DNA: TGTGCCAGCAGTTTTTCCTCTAGGGGACAGGCAATCAATTCACCCCTCCACTTT. Amino acid sequence: CASSFSSRGQAINSPLHF. Complete variable domain (other parts from reference TRBV11-2 and TRBJ1-6): EAGVAQSPRYKIIEKRQSVAFWCNPISGHATLYWYQQILGQGPKLLIQFQNNGVVDDSQLPKDRFSAERLKGVDSTLKIQPAKLEDSAVYLCASSFSSRGQAINSPLHFGNGTRLTVT.